Below, one TCR beta chain is given with its context. As yet, its antigen is unknown. There were likely unrecorded immune exposures, though donors were nominally healthy when sampled. These data belong to a study of cytomegalovirus exposure and HLA in healthy donors. General study findings and limits: Upon later analysis, TCR association rates were observed to vary by HLA locus, being highest for DRB1 and lowest for HLA-C. TCR beta chains associated with HLA were, in a later analysis, more clonally expanded than equally common others. Links to common viral pathogens appeared, in a later analysis, for several of the most significant clusters.

Germline CDR1 is ENHRY and CDR2 is SYGVKD. With 2 bases clipped from V and 3 bases from J, the junction kept 18 bases outside the gene matches. The CDR3 is 20 residues long. PCR involved 60 Vbeta and 13 Jbeta primers. Sequenced by immunoSEQ multiplex PCR; TCRdb stores in-frame clones only, minus some. The sample has around 130,000 clones; around four fifths are singletons. Sequences were obtained from PBMCs. The sequence was collected from a boy aged 2 to 10 in good health and CMV-seronegative. The chain carries TRBV10-3 and TRBJ2-2; 7 bases match TRBD1. The chain's CDR3 is CAISEHQPLPTGRDTGELFF. DNA of the CDR3: TGTGCCATCAGTGAGCACCAACCCCTCCCGACAGGGCGGGACACCGGGGAGCTGTTTTTT.